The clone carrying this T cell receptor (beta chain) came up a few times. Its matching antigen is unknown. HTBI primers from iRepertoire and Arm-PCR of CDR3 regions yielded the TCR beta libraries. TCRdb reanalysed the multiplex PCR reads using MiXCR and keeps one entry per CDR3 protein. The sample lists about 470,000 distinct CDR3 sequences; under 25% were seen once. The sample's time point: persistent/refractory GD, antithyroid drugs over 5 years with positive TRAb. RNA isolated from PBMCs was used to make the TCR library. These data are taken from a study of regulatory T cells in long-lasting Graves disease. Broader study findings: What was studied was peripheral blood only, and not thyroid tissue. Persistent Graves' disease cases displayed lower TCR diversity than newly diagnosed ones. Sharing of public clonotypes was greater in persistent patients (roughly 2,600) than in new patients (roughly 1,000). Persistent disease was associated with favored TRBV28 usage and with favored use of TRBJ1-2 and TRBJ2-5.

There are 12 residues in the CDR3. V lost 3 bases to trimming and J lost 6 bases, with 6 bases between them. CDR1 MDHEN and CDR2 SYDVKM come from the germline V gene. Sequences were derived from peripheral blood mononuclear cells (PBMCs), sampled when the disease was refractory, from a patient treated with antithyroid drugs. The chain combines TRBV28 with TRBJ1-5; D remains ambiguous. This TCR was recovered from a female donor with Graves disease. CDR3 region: CASSFFSQPQHF. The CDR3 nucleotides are TGTGCCAGCAGTTTTTTCAGTCAGCCCCAGCATTTT.